The source of this T cell receptor (beta chain) is a study of T cell changes during pregnancy in multiple sclerosis (dated by TCRdb to about 2019). Study-level background: Changes in the T cell repertoire over the course of pregnancy were examined in this study in women with multiple sclerosis.

In this sample, this clone turned up once. This clone's antigen is unknown. Nothing much larger sits one base from this clone, and base qualities are not available. Library preparation used the immunoSEQ multiplex PCR assay. What TCRdb holds here is the immuneACCESS table cut down to in-frame rearrangements. Part of the clones is not present; checked against another copy, under half of the missing clones reflect an unresolved V gene, and the others are unexplained. The sample table records some 99,000 clones; 85% to 95% of these occur just once. 0.99% of the sample is held by the ten biggest clonotypes. CDR1 and CDR2 were assigned from the germline V gene as MGHRA and YSYEKL. The CDR3 spans 15 residues, from the cysteine through the phenylalanine. Only the CDR3 portion is preserved as DNA: 45 bases, with reading frame beginning at the first base. Trimming takes 0 bases from V and 4 bases from J, and the germline ends sit 7 bases apart.

Rearrangement joined TRBV4-1 to TRBJ1-6, and the D gene may be TRBD1, 5 bases matching. The receptor's source is a female donor with multiple sclerosis, enrolled in a pregnancy study. The sequencing used peripheral blood, collected after pregnancy. The CDR3 here reads CASSQETVYNSPLHF. The base sequence is TGCGCCAGCAGCCAAGAGACAGTTTATAATTCACCCCTCCACTTT.